One and the same sample provided the 27 T cell receptor beta chains below, sequenced in a study. MiXCR, run by TCRdb on the 5' RACE reads, gives a single entry per CDR3 protein. Here the sample spans fewer than 60,000 distinct CDR3 sequences, roughly 30% being singletons. Source material: naive CD4+ T cells sorted from blood. Described subset: naive CD4+ T cells, CD4+CD45RA+CD25-. These TCRs come from a female donor with breast cancer.

This clonotype has a single count. The V and J genes are TRBV4-2 and TRBJ2-1; 11 bases align to TRBD1. Germline lookup yields CDR1 LGHNA and CDR2 YNFKEQ. The CDR3 has 15 residues. The J segment lost 2 bases and the V segment lost 5 bases, leaving 2 bases of the junction unmatched. The CDR3 DNA sequence: TGTGCCAGCAGCGGACAGGGGGCAGCCTACAATGAGCAGTTCTTC. Residues: CASSGQGAAYNEQFF.

The rearrangement joins TRBV2 to TRBJ2-6; weak D call: TRBD1 (6 bases). This CDR3 spans 19 amino acids. The V end was cut by 6 bases, the J end by 0 bases, with 21 bases between. CDR1 is SNHLY and CDR2 is FYNNEI in the germline V gene. This CDR3 reads CASRLGGRGPLSGANVLTF. DNA for the CDR3: TGTGCCAGCAGACTTGGTGGCAGGGGTCCCCTCTCTGGGGCCAACGTCCTGACTTTC.

The chain combines TRBV20-1 with TRBJ1-2; D gene uncertain. Trimming removed 1 base at V and 5 bases at J, with 8 bases between. Germline V gene sequence: CDR1 DFQATT, CDR2 SNEGSKA (reference sequence). The CDR3 loop spans 12 amino acids. CDR3 residues: CSARVPPYGYTF. The CDR3, as DNA: TGCAGTGCTAGAGTTCCTCCTTATGGCTACACCTTC.

The chain employs TRBV7-2 and TRBJ1-6; D call uncertain. The CDR3 is 15 amino acids. Germline assignment: CDR1 SGHTA and CDR2 FQGNSA. The ends were cut back, 5 bases at V and 6 bases at J, with 14 bases in the middle. CDR3 sequence: CASSPVVRSNSPLHF. DNA of the CDR3: TGTGCCAGCAGCCCGGTCGTCCGGAGTAATTCACCCCTCCACTTT.

V and J are TRBV27 and TRBJ1-5, with D unclear. Germline V gene data show CDR1 as MNHEY and CDR2 as SMNVEV (reference sequence). Deletions cut 1 base from V and 3 bases from J, with 4 bases between. The CDR3 is 13 residues long. Written as DNA, the CDR3 is TGTGCCAGCAGTTTATGGTCCAATCAGCCCCAGCATTTT. Protein product: CASSLWSNQPQHF.

The chain carries TRBV12-3 or TRBV12-4 and TRBJ1-2; 9 bases agree with TRBD1. The V gene end was trimmed by 6 bases and the J gene end by 0 bases; junction bases not matched to a gene: 2. CDR3 length equals 14 residues. The CDR3 region has the DNA TGTGCCAGCAGCTGGACAGGGGCTAACTATGGCTACACCTTC. It specifies CASSWTGANYGYTF.

This clonotype showed up just a few times. The chain links TRBV4-2 to TRBJ2-2, with 10 bases that match TRBD1. This CDR3 region has 16 residues. V lost 4 bases and J lost 7; bases outside the gene matches: 9. CDR1 and CDR2 from the germline V gene are LGHNA and YNFKEQ. The CDR3 DNA is TGTGCCAGCAGCCGGGAGGGACAGGGGTTCATCGGGGAGCTGTTTTTT. This encodes CASSREGQGFIGELFF.

By sample share, this clonotype is medium-sized. The chain uses TRBV20-1 and TRBJ2-3, with D perhaps matching TRBD2 (6 bases). The CDR3 is 14 residues long. CDR1 is DFQATT and CDR2 is SNEGSKA in the germline V gene (reference sequence). V lost 1 base and J 6 bases, leaving 14 bases between the germline ends. The CDR3 sequence: CSARALPGVDTQYF. The CDR3 nucleotides are TGCAGTGCTAGAGCTCTGCCGGGGGTGGATACGCAGTATTTT.

This clonotype was detected ten times or more. V is TRBV7-2 and J is TRBJ1-1; D is unclear. This CDR3 has 13 residues. The germline V gene encodes CDR1 SGHTA and CDR2 FQGNSA. V was cut by 4 bases and J by 1 base, with 7 bases left in between. The DNA for the CDR3 is TGTGCCAGCAGCTCAGAGTCGAACACTGAAGCTTTCTTT. Translating it yields CASSSESNTEAFF. Using reference TRBV7-2 and TRBJ1-1 for the parts outside the CDR3, the full variable domain is GAGVSQSPSNKVTEKGKDVELRCDPISGHTALYWYRQSLGQGLEFLIYFQGNSAPDKSGLPSDRFSAERTGGSVSTLTIQRTQQEDSAVYLCASSSESNTEAFFGQGTRLTVV.

The chain carries TRBV11-2 and TRBJ2-3; D unclear. Germline V gene lookup returns CDR1 SGHAT and CDR2 FQNNGV. V lost 5 bases and J lost 2, with 5 bases in between. This CDR3 region has 12 residues. The CDR3 DNA sequence: TGTGCCAGCAGCCCGTACACAGATACGCAGTATTTT. It yields the protein CASSPYTDTQYF. The full variable domain, its missing parts supplied by reference TRBV11-2 and TRBJ2-3, is EAGVAQSPRYKIIEKRQSVAFWCNPISGHATLYWYQQILGQGPKLLIQFQNNGVVDDSQLPKDRFSAERLKGVDSTLKIQPAKLEDSAVYLCASSPYTDTQYFGPGTRLTVL.

This clonotype was counted many times. The chain employs TRBV5-5 and TRBJ2-3; D remains ambiguous. From germline, CDR1 is SGHKS and CDR2 YYEKEE (reference sequence). This CDR3 comprises 12 residues. The V and J ends lost 2 bases and 2 bases respectively, with 3 bases between them. CDR3 protein: CASSFNTDTQYF. DNA of the CDR3: TGTGCCAGCAGCTTCAACACAGATACGCAGTATTTT.

J is TRBJ1-1 and V is TRBV5-1; the D is unclear. V was trimmed by 4 bases and J by 6 bases, leaving 16 bases between them. Germline V gene data show CDR1 as SGHRS and CDR2 as YFSETQ. The CDR3 spans 14 residues. CDR3 residues: CASSVAGGSPEAFF. CDR3 DNA sequence: TGCGCCAGCAGCGTCGCTGGCGGTAGTCCTGAAGCTTTCTTT.

This clonotype was seen only a few times. This rearrangement joins TRBV20-1 to TRBJ2-7, with D possibly TRBD2 on 6 matching bases. The V end was cut by 3 bases, the J end by 7 bases, with 22 bases between. The CDR3 contains 15 residues. The germline V gene encodes CDR1 DFQATT and CDR2 SNEGSKA (reference sequence). CDR3 bases: TGCAGTGCTAGCCCACTCGCGGGGTTTTCTACGGAGCAGTACTTC. It codes for CSASPLAGFSTEQYF.

This chain's CDR3 is CSASPRGLEQYF. As DNA, the CDR3 is TGCAGTGCTAGTCCCAGGGGGCTGGAGCAGTACTTC. The chain links TRBV20-1 to TRBJ2-7; the match to TRBD1 covers 8 bases. This CDR3 has 12 amino acids. V was clipped by 3 bases and J by 7 bases; unmatched bases: 5. Germline V gene sequence: CDR1 DFQATT, CDR2 SNEGSKA (reference sequence).

The chain recombines TRBV12-3 or TRBV12-4 with TRBJ1-5; 11 positions match TRBD1. Unmatched junction bases numbered 8, after V lost 0 bases and J lost 4 bases. The CDR3 is made up of 18 amino acids. The CDR3 nucleotides read TGTGCCAGCAGTTTAGCGCCAGCCGGGACAGGGGGAAATCAGCCCCAGCATTTT. Translating gives CASSLAPAGTGGNQPQHF.

The chain employs TRBV12-3 or TRBV12-4 and TRBJ1-1; no clear D. The CDR3 length is 15 residues. Deletions cut 2 bases from V and 1 base from J, with 11 bases between. The CDR3 DNA sequence: TGTGCCAGCAGTTTAAGGATGCGGGAGAACACTGAAGCTTTCTTT. Amino acid sequence: CASSLRMRENTEAFF.

This clonotype was picked up a small number of times. V and J are TRBV29-1 and TRBJ2-2, with D maybe TRBD2 (6 bases). The CDR3 length is 14 residues. V was clipped by 5 bases and J by 3 bases, with 13 bases between them. CDR1 SQVTM and CDR2 ANQGSEA come from the germline V gene. CDR3: CSVSTRGDTGELFF. Written as DNA, the CDR3 is TGCAGCGTTTCGACTAGGGGAGACACCGGGGAGCTGTTTTTT.

This clonotype was detected once. The rearrangement links TRBV7-9 to TRBJ1-6; the D is unclear. Trimming cost V 5 bases and J 4 bases, with 9 bases left between them. In germline, CDR1 is SEHNR, CDR2 FQNEAQ (reference sequence). The CDR3 runs 14 residues. CDR3 DNA: TGTGCCAGCAGCGACACGAGGTATAATTCACCCCTCCACTTT. Its protein product is CASSDTRYNSPLHF.

V and J are TRBV25-1 and TRBJ2-3; 9 bases agree with TRBD2. Germline V gene data show CDR1 as MGHDK and CDR2 as SYGVNS. This CDR3 has 17 residues. Trimming removed 3 bases from V and 5 bases from J; junction bases left unmatched: 12. Here the CDR3 reads CASSDSRGGGGIDTQYF. Written as DNA, the CDR3 is TGTGCCAGCAGTGATTCCAGGGGCGGGGGGGGCATAGATACGCAGTATTTT.

This chain links TRBV6-8 with TRBJ1-1; 7 bases line up with TRBD1. The germline gives CDR1 MNHGY, CDR2 SAAAGT. This CDR3 spans 18 amino acids. V lost 6 bases to trimming and J lost 1 base; unmatched junction nucleotides: 17. CDR3 coding DNA: TGTGCCAGCAGCTGGCAGGGGCAGGGGGTGAGGGAGAACACTGAAGCTTTCTTT. Its translation is CASSWQGQGVRENTEAFF.

The chain recombines TRBV20-1 with TRBJ2-1, with 11 positions matching TRBD2. V dropped 4 bases and J dropped 8; count of bases not matched to a gene: 7. This CDR3 region has 14 residues. Per the germline V gene, CDR1 is DFQATT and CDR2 is SNEGSKA (reference sequence). Written as DNA, the CDR3 is TGCAGTGCTATCCATAGCGGGGGGGCCGATGAGCAGTTCTTC. It specifies CSAIHSGGADEQFF.

This chain uses TRBV7-2 with TRBJ2-3, with D unresolved. Germline loops: CDR1 SGHTA, CDR2 FQGNSA. This CDR3 has 13 amino acids. V was clipped by 1 base and J by 7 bases, with 9 bases between them. This chain's CDR3 is CASSLDRTYTQYF. The CDR3 DNA reads TGTGCCAGCAGCTTAGATAGGACCTATACGCAGTATTTT.

This CDR3 reads CSAEMRDTDTQYF. The CDR3 region has the DNA TGCAGTGCTGAGATGAGGGATACAGATACGCAGTATTTT. This chain links TRBV20-1 with TRBJ2-3; D might be TRBD2 (5 bases). Germline CDR1 reads DFQATT; CDR2 reads SNEGSKA (reference sequence). V lost 5 bases to trimming and J lost 3 bases, with 12 bases between them. The CDR3 sequence is 13 residues long.

In this sample, this clonotype turned up a few times. The chain employs TRBV5-1 and TRBJ1-1; the D gene is possibly TRBD1 (5 bases). V lost 3 bases and J 6 bases, leaving 12 bases between the germline ends. Germline CDR1 and CDR2: SGHRS and YFSETQ. CDR3 length equals 13 residues. CDR3 sequence reads: CASSSQGWPEAFF. As DNA, the CDR3 is TGCGCCAGCAGCTCCCAGGGATGGCCTGAAGCTTTCTTT.

This clonotype occurred a few times. The CDR3 DNA sequence: TGTGCCTGGGTGACTAGCTACGAGCAGTACTTC. It specifies CAWVTSYEQYF. This chain joins TRBV30 and TRBJ2-7; a weak D match, TRBD2 (6 bases). CDR1 and CDR2 from the germline V gene are GTSNPN and SVGIG (reference sequence). This CDR3 is built from 11 residues. Trimming removed 5 bases at V and 3 bases at J, with 8 bases between.

This clonotype was detected a few times. This chain joins TRBV7-2 and TRBJ2-2; D is unclear. The CDR3 runs to 18 residues. Trimming shortened V by 2 bases and J by 5 bases, and 21 bases separated the two germline ends. Germline CDR1 reads SGHTA; CDR2 reads FQGNSA. The CDR3 nucleotides read TGTGCCAGCAGCTTAACCTCTTTTGGGCATTCTAGTACCGGGGAGCTGTTTTTT. Encoded protein: CASSLTSFGHSSTGELFF.

About this clonotype: One base away lies a much larger clone, so this may be a sequencing read error. The chain combines TRBV7-3 with TRBJ2-1; TRBD2 agrees at 9 bases. The V gene's germline CDR1 is SGHTA and CDR2 FQGTGA. The CDR3 is 14 amino acids. The DNA of the CDR3 is TGTGCCAGCAGCTCTCCTAGCGGGAATAATGAGCAGTCCTTC. Its protein product is CASSSPSGNNEQSF.